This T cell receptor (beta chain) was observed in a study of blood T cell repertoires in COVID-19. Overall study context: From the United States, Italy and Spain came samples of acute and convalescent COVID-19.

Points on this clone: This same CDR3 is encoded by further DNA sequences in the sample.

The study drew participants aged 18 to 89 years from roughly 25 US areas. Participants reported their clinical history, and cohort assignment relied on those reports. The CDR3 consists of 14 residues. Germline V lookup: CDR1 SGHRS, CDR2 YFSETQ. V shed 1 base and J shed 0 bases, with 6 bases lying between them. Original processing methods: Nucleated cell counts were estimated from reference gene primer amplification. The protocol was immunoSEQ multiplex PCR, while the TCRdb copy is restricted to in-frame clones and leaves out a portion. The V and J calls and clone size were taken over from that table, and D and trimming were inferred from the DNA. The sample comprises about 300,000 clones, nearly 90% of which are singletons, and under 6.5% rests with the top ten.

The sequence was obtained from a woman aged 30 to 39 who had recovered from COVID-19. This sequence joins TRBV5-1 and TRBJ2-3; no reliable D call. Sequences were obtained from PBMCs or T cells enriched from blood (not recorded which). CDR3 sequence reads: CASSLSQSTDTQYF. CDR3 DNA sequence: TGCGCCAGCAGCTTGTCTCAGAGCACAGATACGCAGTATTTT.